This entry lists 27 T cell receptor beta chains sequenced from one sample in a study of T cell repertoires in cytomegalovirus infection. Each CDR3 protein gets one entry after TCRdb re-called the reads with MiXCR. The data hold around 740,000 distinct CDR3 sequences, with less than 40% observed a single time. The sample consisted of PBMCs. These TCRs come from a human donor in good health (CMV status not recorded). Some clones in this sample may be carry-over from other donors' samples.

This clonotype was seen ten or more times. The chain links TRBV7-2 to TRBJ2-2; 10 bases line up with TRBD2. Trimming removed 5 bases from V and 5 bases from J; junction bases left unmatched: 8. This CDR3 has 16 residues. Looked up from germline, CDR1 is SGHTA and CDR2 is FQGNSA. The DNA of the CDR3 is TGTGCCAGCAGCCGGAGGGCTAGCGGGAGTACCGGGGAGCTGTTTTTT. Translating gives CASSRRASGSTGELFF.

This clonotype was observed a handful of times. J is TRBJ1-2 and V is TRBV5-1, with 11 positions matching TRBD1. CDR3 length: 15 amino acids. Trimming removed 3 bases from V and 3 bases from J; junction bases left unmatched: 4. Germline V gene lookup returns CDR1 SGHRS and CDR2 YFSETQ. As DNA, the CDR3 is TGCGCCAGCAGCTCCAGGACAGGGGGCGACTATGGCTACACCTTC. Encoded protein: CASSSRTGGDYGYTF.

The J gene is TRBJ2-3, the V gene TRBV7-2; perhaps TRBD1 as D (6 bases). Germline-derived CDR1 and CDR2 are SGHTA and FQGNSA. The CDR3 runs 14 residues. V was cut by 8 bases and J by 4 bases, with 16 bases left in between. The CDR3 loop is CASVHRESSDTQYF. The CDR3 region has the DNA TGTGCCAGCGTTCACAGGGAGTCTTCAGATACGCAGTATTTT.

This clonotype was counted a few times. The V call is TRBV2, the J call TRBJ1-2; weak D call: TRBD1 (5 bases). Germline loops: CDR1 SNHLY, CDR2 FYNNEI. The CDR3 sequence is 17 residues long. Trimming stripped 1 base from V and 4 bases from J, with 19 bases between. CDR3 coding DNA: TGTGCCAGCAGTGAAGGGGGGACGAGGGGCCGATGCTATGGCTACACCTTC. It specifies CASSEGGTRGRCYGYTF.

This clonotype was found a few times. The rearrangement joins TRBV14 to TRBJ1-5; the D gene is possibly TRBD1 (5 bases). The germline V gene encodes CDR1 SGHDN and CDR2 FVKESK. The CDR3 covers 16 residues. The ends were cut back, 0 bases at V and 3 bases at J, with 12 bases in the middle. The CDR3, as DNA: TGTGCCAGCAGCCAAGATTTAGCGGGGGTCAATCAGCCCCAGCATTTT. Translated: CASSQDLAGVNQPQHF. Combining the CDR3 with reference TRBV14 and TRBJ1-5 gives the whole variable domain EAGVTQFPSHSVIEKGQTVTLRCDPISGHDNLYWYRRVMGKEIKFLLHFVKESKQDESGMPNNRFLAERTGGTYSTLKVQPAELEDSGVYFCASSQDLAGVNQPQHFGDGTRLSIL.

This clonotype has just a few counts. J is TRBJ2-7 and V is TRBV25-1; a weak D match, TRBD2 (5 bases). The V and J ends lost 3 bases and 4 bases respectively, with 10 bases between them. Germline loops: CDR1 MGHDK, CDR2 SYGVNS. CDR3 length equals 13 residues. The DNA for the CDR3 is TGTGCCAGCAGTGAGCCGGGAACTTACGAGCAGTACTTC. Protein: CASSEPGTYEQYF.

The chain employs TRBV12-3 or TRBV12-4 and TRBJ2-1, with D unclear. CDR3 length: 12 amino acids. Trimming left V 6 bases short and J 7 bases short, with 10 bases between. For the CDR3, the DNA is TGTGCCAGCAGGCTAATGCGGAATGAGCAGTTCTTC. It yields the protein CASRLMRNEQFF.

In regard to this clonotype: An end of the junction differs from the germline gene, which may be a read error. This chain connects TRBV15 to TRBJ1-2; possibly TRBD1 for D (6 bases). The CDR3 has 14 amino acids. Germline V gene data show CDR1 as LNHNV and CDR2 as YYDKDF (reference sequence). This chain's CDR3 is CATRRDRLNYGYTF. In DNA form, the CDR3 reads TGTGCCACCAGAAGAGACAGGCTTAACTATGGCTACACCTTC. Full variable domain (missing parts from reference TRBV15 and TRBJ1-2): DAMVIQNPRYQVTQFGKPVTLSCSQTLNHNVMYWYQQKSSQAPKLLFHYYDKDFNNEADTPDNFQSRRPNTSFCFLDIRSPGLGDTAMYLCATRRDRLNYGYTFGSGTRLTVV.

This clonotype was seen repeatedly, ten times or more. The CDR3 loop reads CATKTGTANTGELFF. CDR3 DNA: TGTGCCACCAAAACTGGGACGGCGAACACCGGGGAGCTGTTTTTT. This chain links TRBV7-8 with TRBJ2-2; D is perhaps TRBD1 or TRBD2 (5 bases each). The CDR3 sequence is 15 residues long. V lost 10 bases and J 0 bases, leaving 15 bases between the germline ends. Germline CDR1 reads SGHVS; CDR2 reads FQNEAQ.

This clonotype was found many times. The chain carries TRBV7-8 and TRBJ1-1; TRBD1 matches at 7 bases. CDR1 SGHVS and CDR2 FQNEAQ come from the germline V gene. This CDR3 is built from 15 residues. Trimming cost V 6 bases and J 5 bases; bases outside gene matches: 12. CDR3 in DNA: TGTGCCAGCAGTTCCAAAAACAGGGGATGGACTGAAGCTTTCTTT. It yields the protein CASSSKNRGWTEAFF.

The chain carries TRBV4-1 and TRBJ2-7; tentative D call: TRBD2 (8 bases). CDR1 is MGHRA, CDR2 YSYEKL, per germline. CDR3 length equals 15 residues. V lost 2 bases and J 2 bases, leaving 13 bases between the germline ends. The DNA of the CDR3 is TGCGCCAGCAGCCAACGGGAGGGGGCAGCCTACGAGCAGTACTTC. Translated: CASSQREGAAYEQYF.

This clonotype was seen a handful of times. This rearrangement joins TRBV7-2 to TRBJ2-1; D gene unclear. Trimming cost V 0 bases and J 10 bases, with 7 bases left between them. The germline CDR1 and CDR2 sequences are SGHTA and FQGNSA. The CDR3 loop spans 12 amino acids. The CDR3 region is CASSLAFGEQFF. DNA for the CDR3: TGTGCCAGCAGCTTAGCGTTCGGAGAGCAGTTCTTC.

As concerns this clonotype: This may be a read error: a much more frequent sequence differs by one nucleotide. The chain employs TRBV28 and TRBJ1-5; the D is unclear. This CDR3 region has 16 residues. Germline V gene sequence: CDR1 MDHEN, CDR2 SYDVKM. As DNA, the CDR3 is TGTGCCATCAGTTTACGAGCCAAGAGGGACAATCAGCCCCAGCATTTT. Protein product: CAISLRAKRDNQPQHF.

The V gene is TRBV28, the J gene TRBJ1-2; 7 positions match TRBD1. Looked up from germline, CDR1 is MDHEN and CDR2 is SYDVKM. The J segment lost 4 bases and the V segment lost 6 bases, leaving 8 bases of the junction unmatched. The CDR3 consists of 14 residues. CDR3 DNA sequence: TGTGCCAGCAGGCCTCCGGGACAGCTCTATGGCTACACCTTC. It encodes CASRPPGQLYGYTF.

This clonotype came up a few times. The chain couples TRBV19 to TRBJ1-5; D may be TRBD1 (5 bases). Trimming removed 3 bases from V and 3 bases from J, with 30 bases in between. The CDR3 extends over 21 amino acids. CDR1 and CDR2 from the germline V gene are LNHDA and SQIVND (reference sequence). The CDR3 sequence: CASSIGSGGTLLGRLNQPQHF. The DNA of the CDR3 is TGTGCCAGTAGTATTGGGTCCGGAGGGACCCTACTAGGACGCCTCAATCAGCCCCAGCATTTT.

The genes are TRBV28 and TRBJ2-1; 11 nucleotides align to TRBD2. V lost 7 bases to trimming and J lost 2 bases; unmatched junction nucleotides: 7. This CDR3 has 16 residues. Germline V CDR1 and CDR2: MDHEN, SYDVKM. The CDR3 protein is CASTSTSGVTYNEQFF. DNA of the CDR3: TGTGCCAGCACCTCGACTAGCGGGGTAACCTACAATGAGCAGTTCTTC.

V and J are TRBV29-1 and TRBJ2-3; D not resolved. CDR1 is SQVTM, CDR2 ANQGSEA, per germline. CDR3 size: 11 residues. Trimming stripped 4 bases from V and 6 bases from J, with 8 bases between. In DNA, the CDR3 is TGCAGCGTTGTGGGAAGGGATACGCAGTATTTT. As protein: CSVVGRDTQYF.

The chain recombines TRBV14 with TRBJ1-1; D remains unclear. The CDR3 spans 14 residues. Germline CDR1 and CDR2: SGHDN and FVKESK. V gave up 0 bases and J gave up 3 bases, with 8 bases separating them. CDR3 nucleotide sequence: TGTGCCAGCAGCCAAGAACGGTTGGACACTGAAGCTTTCTTT. Translation gives CASSQERLDTEAFF.

V and J are TRBV2 and TRBJ1-1; possibly TRBD1 for D (6 bases). The V and J ends lost 4 bases and 4 bases respectively, with 10 bases between them. In germline, CDR1 is SNHLY, CDR2 FYNNEI. This CDR3 region has 13 residues. This CDR3 is CASSAQGPTEAFF. The CDR3 DNA follows: TGTGCCAGCAGTGCCCAGGGGCCCACTGAAGCTTTCTTT.

This clonotype was recorded many times. V and J are TRBV7-2 and TRBJ1-1; perhaps TRBD1 as D (6 bases). The CDR3 covers 15 residues. Trimming left V 11 bases short and J 0 bases short, with 19 bases between. Germline CDR1 SGHTA, CDR2 FQGNSA. The CDR3 protein is CAAWNQQGMNTEAFF. For the CDR3, the DNA is TGTGCCGCCTGGAACCAACAGGGTATGAACACTGAAGCTTTCTTT.

V and J are TRBV19 and TRBJ2-1; 12 bases align to TRBD2. The CDR3 has 16 amino acids. The V segment lost 6 bases and the J segment 5 bases; nucleotides outside the gene matches: 8. CDR1 and CDR2 (germline): LNHDA, SQIVND (reference sequence). The CDR3 here is CASRPILAGGNNEQFF. CDR3 DNA: TGTGCCAGTAGGCCGATACTAGCGGGGGGCAACAATGAGCAGTTCTTC.

Comment on this clonotype: Possible read error: a much larger clone is one base away. The chain has TRBV7-2 and TRBJ1-5; D is perhaps TRBD1 (5 bases). The CDR3 runs 14 residues. CDR1 is SGHTA and CDR2 is FQGNSA in the germline V gene. The CDR3 loop reads CASSPTASNRPQHF. The CDR3 DNA follows: TGTGCCAGCAGCCCGACAGCGAGCAATCGGCCCCAGCATTTT.

CDR3 in amino acids: CASSYSDSRTEAFF. In nucleotides, the CDR3 is TGTGCCAGCAGTTACTCGGACAGCCGAACTGAAGCTTTCTTT. The chain uses TRBV6-8 and TRBJ1-1; possible D gene TRBD1, 6 bases. The CDR3 runs to 14 residues. Germline CDR1 MNHGY, CDR2 SAAAGT. Trimming pared 0 bases from V and 5 bases from J, leaving 10 bases between.

This clonotype has just a few counts. The chain employs TRBV4-1 and TRBJ2-1, with 10 bases aligning to TRBD2. Germline loops: CDR1 MGHRA, CDR2 YSYEKL. The ends lost 4 bases at V and 8 bases at J; junction bases unmatched: 11. This CDR3 has 16 amino acids. The CDR3 protein is CASSLTSGRASYEQFF. In DNA, the CDR3 is TGCGCCAGCAGCCTCACGAGCGGGAGGGCCTCTTATGAGCAGTTCTTC.

The chain is built from TRBV4-2 and TRBJ2-7; a possible D gene is TRBD1 (6 bases). Germline V gene data show CDR1 as LGHNA and CDR2 as YNFKEQ. There are 15 residues in the CDR3. Trimming cost V 1 base and J 2 bases, with 12 bases left between them. The CDR3 DNA sequence: TGTGCCAGCAGCCAAGGGGGGACAAACACCTACGAGCAGTACTTC. It specifies CASSQGGTNTYEQYF.

This clonotype was recorded many times. The genes are TRBV7-2 and TRBJ1-6, with D possibly being TRBD1 (6 bases). This CDR3 contains 17 residues. Deletions cut 4 bases from V and 6 bases from J, with 19 bases between. Looked up from germline, CDR1 is SGHTA and CDR2 is FQGNSA. CDR3 sequence: CASSSQPRTVSNSPLHF. The DNA for the CDR3 is TGTGCCAGCAGCTCTCAGCCTCGGACAGTATCTAATTCACCCCTCCACTTT.

The J gene is TRBJ2-1, the V gene TRBV20-1; D gene uncertain. V lost 3 bases and J 0 bases, leaving 3 bases between the germline ends. CDR3 length: 12 amino acids. The V gene's germline CDR1 is DFQATT and CDR2 SNEGSKA (reference sequence). The CDR3 is CSARFSYNEQFF. The CDR3 nucleotides are TGCAGTGCTAGGTTCTCCTACAATGAGCAGTTCTTC.